These 32 T cell receptor beta chains share one sample of origin, sequenced in a study of blood T cell repertoires in COVID-19. Assay: immunoSEQ multiplex PCR; the TCRdb copy retains only in-frame clones and omits some. Counted here are under 25,000 clones, less than 75% occurring once; the ten biggest clones make up 15% to 20%. Specimen: peripheral blood. The receptors stem from a human donor in a cohort sampled during active or convalescent COVID-19.

The chain carries TRBV5-6 and TRBJ2-7; weak D call: TRBD1 (6 bases). Germline loops: CDR1 SGHDT, CDR2 YYEEEE. The CDR3 runs to 14 residues. Trimming stripped 2 bases from V and 2 bases from J, with 11 bases between. The CDR3: CASSLEDRPYEQYF. The CDR3 DNA follows: TGTGCCAGCAGCTTAGAGGACAGACCCTACGAGCAGTACTTC.

Only one count was recorded for this clone. The chain combines TRBV7-3 with TRBJ2-6, with D uncertain. Germline V gives CDR1 SGHTA, CDR2 FQGTGA. Between the trimmed V and J ends, which lost 5 bases and 0 bases, there was a span of 8 bases. The CDR3 totals 15 residues. DNA for the CDR3: TGTGCCAGCAGCCCTGTTAGCTCTGGGGCCAACGTCCTGACTTTC. Its protein product is CASSPVSSGANVLTF.

V is TRBV7-2 and J is TRBJ2-7; 7 bases align to TRBD2. The CDR3 spans 15 residues. V was clipped by 1 base and J by 0 bases; unmatched bases: 3. Looked up from germline, CDR1 is SGHTA and CDR2 is FQGNSA. CDR3 sequence: CASSLEAGSSYEQYF. CDR3 bases: TGTGCCAGCAGCTTAGAAGCGGGGAGCTCCTACGAGCAGTACTTC.

This sequence joins TRBV5-4 and TRBJ2-1, with 9 nucleotides matching TRBD2. Per the germline V gene, CDR1 is SGHNT and CDR2 is YYREEE (reference sequence). V gave up 1 base and J gave up 1 base; unmatched junction bases: 3. This CDR3 is 16 amino acids long. CDR3 nucleotides: TGTGCCAGCAGCTTGACTAGCGGGCCATCCTACAATGAGCAGTTCTTC. It encodes CASSLTSGPSYNEQFF.

The rearrangement uses TRBV6-5 and TRBJ2-3; 7 bases line up with TRBD1. Germline V gives CDR1 MNHEY, CDR2 SVGAGI. With 8 bases clipped from V and 4 bases from J, the junction kept 9 bases outside the gene matches. This CDR3 is 14 amino acids long. This CDR3 reads CASEVYRGADTQYF. CDR3 bases: TGTGCCAGCGAGGTTTACAGGGGAGCAGATACGCAGTATTTT.

The sample holds one count of this clone. This chain uses TRBV24-1 with TRBJ2-3, with D maybe TRBD1 (6 bases). The V end lost 3 bases, the J end lost 0 bases, and 21 bases lay between the germline ends. CDR1 and CDR2 (germline): KGHDR, SFDVKD. The CDR3 length is 19 residues. DNA of the CDR3: TGTGCCACCAGTGATCACTTCTCCCACAGGGCAACTAGCACAGATACGCAGTATTTT. Translating it yields CATSDHFSHRATSTDTQYF.

In its sample, this clone was seen a few times. V is TRBV6-5 and J is TRBJ1-2, with D unresolved. CDR1 is MNHEY and CDR2 is SVGAGI in the germline V gene. With 0 bases removed from V and 2 bases from J, the gap between germline ends came to 7 bases. The CDR3 has 14 amino acids. The CDR3 region is CASSYSPQNYGYTF. CDR3 bases: TGTGCCAGCAGTTACTCGCCACAGAACTATGGCTACACCTTC.

This chain joins TRBV10-1 and TRBJ2-3; 10 bases line up with TRBD2. The germline gives CDR1 WNHNN, CDR2 SYGVQD (reference sequence). V trimming: 2 bases; J trimming: 2 bases; junction bases outside the gene matches: 7. CDR3 length: 17 amino acids. CDR3 DNA sequence: TGCGCCAGCAGTGAGACTCCGGGACTAGCGTCCACAGATACGCAGTATTTT. This codes for CASSETPGLASTDTQYF.

The chain couples TRBV4-1 to TRBJ1-5, with D tentatively TRBD1 (5 bases). The V end was cut by 5 bases, the J end by 5 bases, with 13 bases between. Per germline, CDR1 MGHRA and CDR2 YSYEKL. This CDR3 spans 14 amino acids. As DNA, the CDR3 is TGCGCCAGCAGCGTCCTGGGGGGGTATCAGCCCCAGCATTTT. Translating gives CASSVLGGYQPQHF.

This chain joins TRBV7-2 and TRBJ1-4, with a possible D match to TRBD1 (5 bases). Germline assignment: CDR1 SGHTA and CDR2 FQGNSA. The CDR3 has 17 amino acids. Trimming stripped 5 bases from V and 10 bases from J, with 26 bases between. The CDR3, as DNA: TGTGCCAGCAGCGCGACTCTCCGGACCGACCGGGGGGGAAAACTGTTTTTT. This translates into CASSATLRTDRGGKLFF.

The chain recombines TRBV27 with TRBJ1-2, with TRBD1 as a possible D gene (5 bases). The germline V gene has CDR1 MNHEY and CDR2 SMNVEV (reference sequence). The germline V and J ends were trimmed by 3 bases and 4 bases, with 6 bases remaining between them. The CDR3 runs to 12 residues. The chain's CDR3 is CASSFQGYGYTF. The CDR3 bases are TGTGCCAGCAGTTTCCAGGGCTATGGCTACACCTTC.

The chain couples TRBV28 to TRBJ1-5, with D possibly TRBD1 on 5 matching bases. CDR1 is MDHEN and CDR2 is SYDVKM in the germline V gene. Trimming pared 8 bases from V and 3 bases from J, leaving 14 bases between. CDR3 length: 14 amino acids. The CDR3 DNA is TGTGCCAGCGCCAGGGAGGGGAACAATCAGCCCCAGCATTTT. It is translated as CASAREGNNQPQHF.

The chain has TRBV30 and TRBJ1-5, with D unresolved. This CDR3 comprises 14 residues. Deletions cut 2 bases from V and 5 bases from J, with 13 bases between. CDR1 is GTSNPN and CDR2 is SVGIG in the germline V gene (reference sequence). The CDR3 sequence is CAWSTDTAYQPQHF. The CDR3 nucleotides read TGTGCCTGGAGTACAGACACGGCCTATCAGCCCCAGCATTTT. Complete variable domain (other parts from reference TRBV30 and TRBJ1-5): SQTIHQWPATLVQPVGSPLSLECTVEGTSNPNLYWYRQAAGRGLQLLFYSVGIGQISSEVPQNLSASRPQDRQFILSSKKLLLSDSGFYLCAWSTDTAYQPQHFGDGTRLSIL.

The chain employs TRBV10-3 and TRBJ1-2, with D unresolved. CDR1 is ENHRY, CDR2 SYGVKD, per germline. The CDR3 consists of 13 residues. Trimming left V 6 bases short and J 4 bases short, with 12 bases between. CDR3 region: CAIRAMGSYGYTF. CDR3 nucleotides: TGTGCCATCAGGGCGATGGGGAGCTATGGCTACACCTTC.

The gene calls are TRBV2 and TRBJ2-7; the match to TRBD1 covers 7 bases. V lost 4 bases and J lost 2; bases outside the gene matches: 5. The CDR3 is made up of 14 amino acids. Germline lookup yields CDR1 SNHLY and CDR2 FYNNEI. This CDR3 reads CASSVGQPAYEQYF. In DNA, the CDR3 is TGTGCCAGCAGTGTGGGACAGCCTGCCTACGAGCAGTACTTC.

The table lists this clone with a few counts. V usage is TRBV11-2 and J usage is TRBJ2-4, with D possibly being TRBD2 (5 bases). CDR3 size: 13 residues. Per germline, CDR1 SGHAT and CDR2 FQNNGV. The germline V and J ends were trimmed by 7 bases and 4 bases, with 11 bases remaining between them. The CDR3 here is CASTYEGKNIQYF. In DNA form, the CDR3 reads TGTGCCAGCACCTATGAGGGAAAAAACATTCAGTACTTC.

The V call is TRBV5-1, the J call TRBJ2-5, with 8 nucleotides matching TRBD1. The germline V gene encodes CDR1 SGHRS and CDR2 YFSETQ. Trimming removed 0 bases from V and 5 bases from J; junction bases left unmatched: 6. CDR3 size: 15 residues. CDR3 protein: CASSLGGQAAETQYF. CDR3 DNA: TGCGCCAGCAGCTTGGGGGGACAGGCGGCGGAGACCCAGTACTTC.

This clone occurred a few times. This sequence joins TRBV5-1 and TRBJ1-4, with D hard to call. V dropped 5 bases and J dropped 7 bases, with 12 bases sitting between them. There are 13 residues in the CDR3. CDR1 is SGHRS and CDR2 is YFSETQ in the germline V gene. The CDR3 DNA follows: TGCGCCAGCAGAACGGTACTAGGTGAAAAACTGTTTTTT. It translates to CASRTVLGEKLFF.

J is TRBJ2-1 and V is TRBV9; 11 bases match TRBD2. CDR3 length: 16 residues. Trimming cost V 0 bases and J 10 bases; bases outside gene matches: 9. CDR1 and CDR2 (germline): SGDLS, YYNGEE. CDR3 sequence: CASSVGLAGGPNEQFF. The CDR3 DNA reads as TGTGCCAGCAGCGTAGGGCTAGCGGGAGGCCCGAACGAGCAGTTCTTC.

The chain recombines TRBV11-2 with TRBJ2-4; no firm D call. Germline CDR1 and CDR2: SGHAT and FQNNGV. This CDR3 comprises 14 residues. V lost 1 base to trimming and J lost 0 bases, with 4 bases between them. CDR3 sequence: CASSLVLAKNIQYF. The CDR3 DNA reads TGTGCCAGCAGCTTAGTATTAGCCAAAAACATTCAGTACTTC. Based on the CDR3 plus reference TRBV11-2 and TRBJ2-4, the full variable domain is EAGVAQSPRYKIIEKRQSVAFWCNPISGHATLYWYQQILGQGPKLLIQFQNNGVVDDSQLPKDRFSAERLKGVDSTLKIQPAKLEDSAVYLCASSLVLAKNIQYFGAGTRLSVL.

The rearrangement uses TRBV19 and TRBJ1-1, with D possibly being TRBD1 (5 bases). V was clipped by 5 bases and J by 5 bases, with 12 bases between them. The CDR3 contains 13 residues. The germline CDR1 and CDR2 sequences are LNHDA and SQIVND (reference sequence). Here the CDR3 DNA reads TGTGCCAGTAGTGTGCAGGGAGGGACTGAAGCTTTCTTT. It is translated as CASSVQGGTEAFF. The full variable domain, in which reference TRBV19 and TRBJ1-1 provide the parts outside the CDR3, is DGGITQSPKYLFRKEGQNVTLSCEQNLNHDAMYWYRQDPGQGLRLIYYSQIVNDFQKGDIAEGYSVSREKKESFPLTVTSAQKNPTAFYLCASSVQGGTEAFFGQGTRLTVV.

The gene calls are TRBV3-1 (or the pseudogene TRBV3-2) and TRBJ2-1; the match to TRBD2 covers 7 bases. CDR1 and CDR2 from the germline V gene are LGHDT and YNNKEL (reference sequence). V shed 0 bases and J 1 base; nucleotides not matched to a gene: 15. There are 20 residues in the CDR3. Written as DNA, the CDR3 is TGTGCCAGCAGCCAAGAAAGAATGAGAGCGGGGACTTCATCCTACAATGAGCAGTTCTTC. It is translated as CASSQERMRAGTSSYNEQFF.

This clone was recorded a few times. This rearrangement joins TRBV5-5 to TRBJ2-6; possibly TRBD1 for D (5 bases). V was trimmed by 1 base and J by 4 bases, leaving 15 bases between them. CDR1 SGHKS and CDR2 YYEKEE come from the germline V gene (reference sequence). The CDR3 extends over 17 amino acids. The CDR3 loop is CASSLSPPGPGANVLTF. The CDR3 DNA reads TGTGCCAGCAGCTTGTCCCCCCCAGGGCCAGGGGCCAACGTCCTGACTTTC.

The sample holds one count of this clone. The chain is built from TRBV28 and TRBJ2-1, with 10 bases identical to TRBD1. Per the germline V gene, CDR1 is MDHEN and CDR2 is SYDVKM. J gave up 10 bases and V 0 bases, and 12 bases lay outside the gene matches. CDR3 size: 17 residues. Here the CDR3 reads CASSLWGPGQGLGEQFF. In nucleotides, the CDR3 is TGTGCCAGCAGTTTATGGGGTCCGGGACAGGGGTTGGGGGAGCAGTTCTTC.

The chain joins TRBV28 to TRBJ1-1; maybe TRBD1 (6 bases). The V gene lost 3 bases and the J gene lost 2 bases, with 16 bases spanning the gap. This CDR3 comprises 16 residues. The germline gives CDR1 MDHEN, CDR2 SYDVKM. The CDR3 DNA reads as TGTGCCAGCAGTTTGCCCCTCCTGACAGGAAACACTGAAGCTTTCTTT. This codes for CASSLPLLTGNTEAFF.

The chain uses TRBV7-6 and TRBJ2-3; D remains ambiguous. The V gene's germline CDR1 is SGHVS and CDR2 FNYEAQ. V was shortened by 4 bases and J by 0 bases, with 5 bases between the two germline ends. This CDR3 is 13 amino acids long. CDR3 protein: CASSYTSTDTQYF. Written as DNA, the CDR3 is TGTGCCAGCAGCTATACTAGCACAGATACGCAGTATTTT.

This clone appeared a single time. The gene calls are TRBV28 and TRBJ1-6; 7 bases map to TRBD1. The CDR3 loop spans 17 amino acids. CDR1 is MDHEN, CDR2 SYDVKM, per germline. The ends lost 2 bases at V and 8 bases at J; junction bases unmatched: 12. This chain's CDR3 is CASSLRVRARGDSPLHF. For the CDR3, the DNA is TGTGCCAGCAGTTTAAGAGTCCGGGCCAGGGGGGATTCACCCCTCCACTTT.

Concerning this clone itself: A junction boundary mismatches the germline segment, possibly from a read error. The chain couples TRBV19 to TRBJ1-5; 7 bases line up with TRBD1. The CDR3 totals 14 residues. CDR1 LNHDA and CDR2 SQIVND come from the germline V gene (reference sequence). CDR3 sequence: CASSIVPRTGPDYF. The CDR3 DNA reads TGTGCCAGTAGTATAGTACCCCGGACAGGACCAGACTATTTT.

The chain links TRBV7-9 to TRBJ1-4, with 10 nucleotides matching TRBD1. The CDR3 is 14 amino acids. J lost 5 bases, V lost 6 bases, and 3 bases had no gene match. The germline V gene has CDR1 SEHNR and CDR2 FQNEAQ (reference sequence). The CDR3 sequence is CASSPGQGNEKLFF. In DNA, the CDR3 is TGTGCCAGCAGTCCGGGACAGGGGAATGAAAAACTGTTTTTT.

The chain recombines TRBV5-6 with TRBJ2-5, with TRBD2 matching 7 bases. CDR1 SGHDT and CDR2 YYEEEE come from the germline V gene. The CDR3 is made up of 15 amino acids. Trimming cost V 4 bases and J 4 bases; bases outside gene matches: 10. The CDR3 coding sequence is TGTGCCAGCAGCCCCGGGGCGGGGGTGGTAGAGACCCAGTACTTC. This encodes CASSPGAGVVETQYF. The full variable domain, with the rest looked up from reference TRBV5-6 and TRBJ2-5, is DAGVTQSPTHLIKTRGQQVTLRCSPKSGHDTVSWYQQALGQGPQFIFQYYEEEERQRGNFPDRFSGHQFPNYSSELNVNALLLGDSALYLCASSPGAGVVETQYFGPGTRLLVL.

The chain employs TRBV27 and TRBJ2-3, with TRBD1 matching over 8 bases. The V gene end was trimmed by 4 bases and the J gene end by 3 bases; junction bases not matched to a gene: 18. There are 19 residues in the CDR3. CDR1 is MNHEY, CDR2 SMNVEV, per germline (reference sequence). The CDR3: CASSSRNPAGQGSTDTQYF. DNA for the CDR3: TGTGCCAGCAGTTCCCGAAACCCGGCCGGACAGGGATCAACAGATACGCAGTATTTT.

DNA of the CDR3: TGTGCCAGCAGCTTGGGGGCTGGGGTCAACATTCAGTACTTC. Translation: CASSLGAGVNIQYF. This chain links TRBV7-2 with TRBJ2-4; TRBD1 is a possible D gene (6 bases). Germline lookup yields CDR1 SGHTA and CDR2 FQGNSA. The V end was cut by 3 bases, the J end by 7 bases, with 13 bases between. CDR3 size: 14 residues.